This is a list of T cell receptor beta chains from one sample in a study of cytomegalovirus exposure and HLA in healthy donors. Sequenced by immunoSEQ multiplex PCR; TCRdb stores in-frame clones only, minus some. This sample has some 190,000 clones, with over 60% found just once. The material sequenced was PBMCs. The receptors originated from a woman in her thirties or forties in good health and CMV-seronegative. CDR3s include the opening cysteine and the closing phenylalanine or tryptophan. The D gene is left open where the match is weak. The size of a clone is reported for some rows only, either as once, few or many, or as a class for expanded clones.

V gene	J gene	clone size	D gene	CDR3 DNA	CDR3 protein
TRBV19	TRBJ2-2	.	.	TGTGCCAGTAGTACTACCGGGGAGCTGTTTTTT	CASSTTGELFF
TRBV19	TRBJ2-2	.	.	TGTGCGACTAGGTCAGGGCTAGCGCTGAACACCGGGGAGCTGTTTTTT	CATRSGLALNTGELFF
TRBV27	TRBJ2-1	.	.	TGTGCCAGCAGTCCACGGGAAGGTTTGTATGAGCAGTTCTTC	CASSPREGLYEQFF
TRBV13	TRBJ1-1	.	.	TGTGCCAGCAGCCTGAGAAACACTGAAGCTTTCTTT	CASSLRNTEAFF
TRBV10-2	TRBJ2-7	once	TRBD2	TGCGCCAGCAGTGTCCCGCTAGCGGGAGCCTACGAGCAGTACTTC	CASSVPLAGAYEQYF
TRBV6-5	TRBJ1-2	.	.	TGTGCCAGCAGTTCTCCCTCAGGGGTAGGCTACACCTTC	CASSSPSGVGYTF
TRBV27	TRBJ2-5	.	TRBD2	TGTGCCAGTACCGGGACTAGCGGGAGGGGGACCCAGTACTTC	CASTGTSGRGTQYF
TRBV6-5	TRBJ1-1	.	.	TGTGCCAGCACAAATGGACAGATGAACACTGAAGCTTTCTTT	CASTNGQMNTEAFF
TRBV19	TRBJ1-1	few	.	TGTGCCAGTAGTATAACTCAGGGTGCGGCTGAAGCTTTCTTT	CASSITQGAAEAFF
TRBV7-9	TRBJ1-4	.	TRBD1	TGTGCCAGCAGCTACCAGACAGGGCATGCAACTAATGAAAAACTGTTTTTT	CASSYQTGHATNEKLFF
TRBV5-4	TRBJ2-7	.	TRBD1	TGTGCCAGCAGCATCGGACAGGGGGTATACTACGAGCAGTACTTC	CASSIGQGVYYEQYF
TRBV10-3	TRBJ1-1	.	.	TGTGCCATGGCGAGTAGGGGAGGCACTGAAGCTTTCTTT	CAMASRGGTEAFF
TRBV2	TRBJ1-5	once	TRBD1	TGTGCCAGCAGACGAACGTCTGGGGCAGGGGGTCAGCCCCAGCATTTT	CASRRTSGAGGQPQHF
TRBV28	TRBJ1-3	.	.	TGTGCCAGCAGGTGGCAGGGTGGTAGAAACACCATATATTTT	CASRWQGGRNTIYF
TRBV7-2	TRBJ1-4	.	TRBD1	TGTGCCAGCAGCTTAAACAGGGGGACTAATGAAAAACTGTTTTTT	CASSLNRGTNEKLFF
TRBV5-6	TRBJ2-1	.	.	TGTGCCAGCTTGACAGAGAGCTCCTACAATGAGCAGTTCTTC	CASLTESSYNEQFF
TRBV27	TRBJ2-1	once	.	TGTGCCAGCAACAGGCAGGGGTACAATGAGCAGTTCTTC	CASNRQGYNEQFF
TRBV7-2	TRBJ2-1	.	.	TGTGCCAGCAGTTCTACTCTGATCTCCTACAATGAGCAGTTCTTC	CASSSTLISYNEQFF
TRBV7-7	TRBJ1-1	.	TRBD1	TGTGCCAGCAGCTTAGGGACAGGGGCTGGGGGGTACACTGAAGCTTTCTTT	CASSLGTGAGGYTEAFF
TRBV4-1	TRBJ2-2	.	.	TGCGCCAGCAGCCATGATACAACCGGGGAGCTGTTTTTT	CASSHDTTGELFF
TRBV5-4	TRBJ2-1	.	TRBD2	TGTGCCAGCAGAATAGGGACTAGCGGCTCCTACAATGAGCAGTTCTTC	CASRIGTSGSYNEQFF
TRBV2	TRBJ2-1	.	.	TGTGCCAGCATCGAGACAGAGGTCAATGAGCAGTTCTTC	CASIETEVNEQFF
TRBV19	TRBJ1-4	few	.	TGTGCCAGTAGTAAATTGAGGGAGAGGCCAACTAATGAAAAACTGTTTTTT	CASSKLRERPTNEKLFF
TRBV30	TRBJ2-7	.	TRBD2	TGTGCCTGGACCGGGAGGCTAGCGTACGAGCAGTACTTC	CAWTGRLAYEQYF
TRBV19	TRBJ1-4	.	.	TGTGCCAGTAGTTGGGCCCGCAGCTCTAATGAAAAACTGTTTTTT	CASSWARSSNEKLFF
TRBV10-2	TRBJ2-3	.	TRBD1	TGCGCCAGCAGTGAAACGGGGACAGGGACAGATACGCAGTATTTT	CASSETGTGTDTQYF
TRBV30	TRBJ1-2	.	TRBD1	TGTGCCTGGAGTCTCACGGGACAGGGCTATGGCTACACCTTC	CAWSLTGQGYGYTF
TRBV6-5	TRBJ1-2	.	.	TGTGCCAGCAGTTACGCGGCAGACTATGGCTACACCTTC	CASSYAADYGYTF
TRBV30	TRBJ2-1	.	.	TGTGCCTGGAGTTGGGCAGACTCCAGGGATGAGCAGTTCTTC	CAWSWADSRDEQFF
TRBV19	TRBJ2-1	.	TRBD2	TGTGCCAGTACGAGCGGGAGGGCGAGGAATGAGCAGTTCTTC	CASTSGRARNEQFF
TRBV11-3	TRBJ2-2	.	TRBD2	TGTGCCAGCAGCTTCGGACTAGCGGACACCGGGGAGCTGTTTTTT	CASSFGLADTGELFF
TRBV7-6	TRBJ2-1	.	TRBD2	TGTGCCAGCAGCCTATCACCGGGACTAGCGGTTAATGAGCAGTTCTTC	CASSLSPGLAVNEQFF
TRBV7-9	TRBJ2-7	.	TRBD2	TGTGCCAGCAGCTTAGCGCAAGGGACTAGCCACGAGCAGTACTTC	CASSLAQGTSHEQYF
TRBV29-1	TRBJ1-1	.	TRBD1	TGCAGCGTCACGACAGGGATGAACACTGAAGCTTTCTTT	CSVTTGMNTEAFF
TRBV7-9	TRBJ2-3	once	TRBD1	TGTTCCAGCAGCTTAGGTGGACAGGGGAGAGATACGCAGTATTTT	CSSSLGGQGRDTQYF
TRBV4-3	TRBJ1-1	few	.	TGCGCCAGCAGCCAAGGCGACAGGATCGGCACTGAAGCTTTCTTT	CASSQGDRIGTEAFF
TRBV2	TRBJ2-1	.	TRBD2	TGTGCCAGCAGCAGCGGGAGGAGCTCCTACAATGAGCAGTTCTTC	CASSSGRSSYNEQFF
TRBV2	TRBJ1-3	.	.	TGTGCCAGCAGCACAGGGCTTGGAAACACCATATATTTT	CASSTGLGNTIYF
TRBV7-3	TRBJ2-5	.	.	TGTGCCAGCAGCTTATTCGGGGTTGGGGAGACCCAGTACTTC	CASSLFGVGETQYF
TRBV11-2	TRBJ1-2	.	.	TGTGCCAGCAGCTTAGGTGTTGCCAGGGTGGGTCGCTACACCTTC	CASSLGVARVGRYTF
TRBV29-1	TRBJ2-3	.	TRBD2	TGCAGCGTTGAAGACCCCTGGACTAGCGGGAGTCCAGATACGCAGTATTTT	CSVEDPWTSGSPDTQYF
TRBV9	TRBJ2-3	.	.	TGTGCCAGCAGCCCAAGAGGGGGGGAGGCCACAGATACGCAGTATTTT	CASSPRGGEATDTQYF
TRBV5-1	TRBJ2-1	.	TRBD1	TGCGCCAGCAGCACCTCCGGGACAGACTACAATGAGCAGTTCTTC	CASSTSGTDYNEQFF
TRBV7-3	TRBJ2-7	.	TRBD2	TGTGCCAGCAGCGCCACTAGCGGGAGGGCCTCGGAGCAGTACTTC	CASSATSGRASEQYF
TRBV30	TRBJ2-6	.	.	TGTGCCTGGAGCGCCCGAGGGCAGGGAGGTGGTGGGGCCAACGTCCTGACTTTC	CAWSARGQGGGGANVLTF
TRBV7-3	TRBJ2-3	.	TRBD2	TGTGCCAGCAGCTTACGGATAGCGGGATTGGAAGATACGCAGTATTTT	CASSLRIAGLEDTQYF
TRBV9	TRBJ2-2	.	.	TGTGCCAGCAGCGGCACAGGAAGGAACACCGGGGAGCTGTTTTTT	CASSGTGRNTGELFF
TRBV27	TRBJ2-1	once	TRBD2	TGTGCCAGCCAGACTAGCGGGACCTACAATGAGCAGTTCTTC	CASQTSGTYNEQFF
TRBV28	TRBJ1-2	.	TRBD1	TGTGCCAGCAGTTTCGGGGGACAGGGATATGGCTACACCTTC	CASSFGGQGYGYTF
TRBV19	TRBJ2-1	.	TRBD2	TGTGCCAGTAGTACCGAGGGGACTAGCATTCCTGAGCAGTTCTTC	CASSTEGTSIPEQFF
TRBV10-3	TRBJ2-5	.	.	TGTGCCATCAGTGCGCCTAGCAGCGAGACCCAGTACTTC	CAISAPSSETQYF
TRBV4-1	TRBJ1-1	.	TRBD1	TGCGCCAGCAGCCGGGACAGGGGGCTAATCGCTACTGAAGCTTTCTTT	CASSRDRGLIATEAFF
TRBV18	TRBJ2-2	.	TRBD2	TGTGCCAGCTCCCGCGAAAATAGCGGGAGCCCAGCCGGGGAGCTGTTTTTT	CASSRENSGSPAGELFF
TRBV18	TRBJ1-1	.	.	TGTGCCAGCTCACCAGGATCTTGGAGTCTGGACACTGAAGCTTTCTTT	CASSPGSWSLDTEAFF
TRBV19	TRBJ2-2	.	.	TGTGCCAGTAGTATAAAACACCCTGGTTTTACCTTCACCGGGGAGCTGTTTTTT	CASSIKHPGFTFTGELFF